These 19 T cell receptor beta chains were sequenced from one sample in a study of cytomegalovirus exposure and HLA in healthy donors. Amplification used 60 Vbeta primers and 13 Jbeta primers. TCRdb's table, derived via immunoSEQ multiplex PCR, lists solely in-frame clones and lacks some. The table shows 95,000 to 150,000 clones, with 15% occurring only once. The sequenced sample was PBMCs. The receptor set was obtained from a woman under 30 in good health and CMV-seronegative.

The CDR3 DNA reads as TGTGCCAGCAGTTATTGGACAGGGGTGGGGGAGCTGTTTTTT. Protein sequence: CASSYWTGVGELFF. This rearrangement joins TRBV27 to TRBJ2-2; 9 bases are a match to TRBD1. From germline, CDR1 is MNHEY and CDR2 SMNVEV (reference sequence). The CDR3 runs 14 residues. V lost 4 bases to trimming and J lost 8 bases; unmatched junction nucleotides: 5.

This clone has only a few counts. This chain links TRBV7-2 with TRBJ1-1; 12 bases agree with TRBD1. The CDR3 sequence is 18 residues long. With 3 bases clipped from V and 4 bases from J, the junction kept 12 bases outside the gene matches. Germline CDR1 and CDR2: SGHTA and FQGNSA. The CDR3 is CASSLPTRDRGLGTEAFF. The CDR3 DNA sequence: TGTGCCAGCAGCTTGCCGACCCGGGACAGGGGGCTTGGCACTGAAGCTTTCTTT.

The chain is built from TRBV7-9 and TRBJ2-1; maybe TRBD2 (5 bases). The CDR3 has 16 amino acids. Between the trimmed V and J ends, which lost 1 base and 9 bases, there was a span of 19 bases. Per the germline V gene, CDR1 is SEHNR and CDR2 is FQNEAQ (reference sequence). CDR3 amino acids: CASSLDGSSPRGEQFF. In nucleotides, the CDR3 is TGTGCCAGCAGCTTAGACGGCTCTAGCCCGCGCGGTGAGCAGTTCTTC.

This clone was seen more than once but under ten times. This rearrangement joins TRBV5-6 to TRBJ1-2; 8 nucleotides line up with TRBD1. V dropped 2 bases and J dropped 2; count of bases not matched to a gene: 2. The CDR3 sequence is 14 residues long. Per germline, CDR1 SGHDT and CDR2 YYEEEE. The CDR3 sequence is CASSFGTGNYGYTF. The CDR3 DNA sequence: TGTGCCAGCAGCTTCGGGACAGGCAACTATGGCTACACCTTC.

This clone turned up a few times. The chain recombines TRBV6-5 with TRBJ2-7, with 9 bases fitting TRBD1. There are 14 residues in the CDR3. CDR1 is MNHEY, CDR2 SVGAGI, per germline. The ends lost 6 bases at V and 5 bases at J; junction bases unmatched: 8. The CDR3 is CASRTGTGSHEQYF. The CDR3 nucleotides read TGTGCCAGCAGGACCGGGACAGGGTCCCACGAGCAGTACTTC.

In this sample, this clone turned up a few times. CDR3 loop: CASRFGSQETQYF. CDR3 bases: TGTGCCAGCAGGTTTGGCAGCCAAGAGACCCAGTACTTC. J is TRBJ2-5 and V is TRBV2; D is unresolved. CDR1 is SNHLY and CDR2 is FYNNEI in the germline V gene. Trimming took 6 bases from V and 1 from J, leaving 9 bases between them. The CDR3 runs 13 residues.

The chain is built from TRBV28 and TRBJ2-7; 7 bases align to TRBD1. The junction had 12 bases not matched to a gene; V was cut back by 5 bases and J by 2 bases. This CDR3 region has 16 residues. Germline CDR1 and CDR2: MDHEN and SYDVKM. The CDR3 nucleotides read TGTGCCAGCAGTGCTTCGTGGGACAGTTACGCCTACGAGCAGTACTTC. The encoded protein is CASSASWDSYAYEQYF.

This clone occurred a few times. The chain has TRBV9 and TRBJ1-5; D is perhaps TRBD1 (5 bases). The CDR3 loop spans 16 amino acids. V lost 0 bases and J lost 0, with 10 bases in between. Looked up from germline, CDR1 is SGDLS and CDR2 is YYNGEE. CDR3 DNA sequence: TGTGCCAGCAGCGTAGGCGGGGGGAATAGCAATCAGCCCCAGCATTTT. This encodes CASSVGGGNSNQPQHF.

Worth noting for this clone: Other DNA sequences in the sample encode the same CDR3. The CDR3 bases are TGTGCCAGCAGACAGGGTCGGGGCGAAAAACTGTTTTTT. Translation gives CASRQGRGEKLFF. J is TRBJ1-4 and V is TRBV7-9; D perhaps matches TRBD1 (6 bases). The V gene's germline CDR1 is SEHNR and CDR2 FQNEAQ (reference sequence). V shed 6 bases and J shed 8 bases, with 13 bases lying between them. This CDR3 spans 13 amino acids.

This clone was seen only a few times. The V gene is TRBV5-1, the J gene TRBJ2-5; 9 bases line up with TRBD1. The junction had 10 bases not matched to a gene; V was cut back by 4 bases and J by 6 bases. Germline lookup yields CDR1 SGHRS and CDR2 YFSETQ. CDR3 size: 15 residues. CDR3 DNA sequence: TGCGCCAGCAGCACCCAACAGGGGGCCGGTCAGACCCAGTACTTC. Amino acid sequence: CASSTQQGAGQTQYF.

The table lists this clone with a few counts. The V and J genes are TRBV5-4 and TRBJ2-2; 11 positions match TRBD2. V gave up 3 bases and J gave up 10 bases; unmatched junction bases: 11. In germline, CDR1 is SGHNT, CDR2 YYREEE (reference sequence). The CDR3 extends over 16 amino acids. The CDR3 DNA sequence: TGTGCCAGCAGCTGGTCGACTAGCGGGGAGGGGGCGGAGCTGTTTTTT. This gives the protein CASSWSTSGEGAELFF.

This clone was counted only a few times. The chain links TRBV29-1 to TRBJ1-3, with D hard to call. The germline gives CDR1 SQVTM, CDR2 ANQGSEA. CDR3 size: 13 residues. Trimming shortened V by 6 bases and J by 2 bases, and 11 bases separated the two germline ends. The CDR3 loop reads CSVHPGTGNTIYF. CDR3 coding DNA: TGCAGCGTCCACCCGGGGACTGGAAACACCATATATTTT.

The chain is built from TRBV11-2 and TRBJ2-7; D might be TRBD2 (5 bases). The germline gives CDR1 SGHAT, CDR2 FQNNGV. The CDR3 sequence is 11 residues long. Trimming took 8 bases from V and 6 from J, leaving 11 bases between them. The CDR3 here is CASGRGGEQYF. CDR3 bases: TGTGCCAGCGGTCGAGGAGGCGAGCAGTACTTC.

The table lists this clone with a few counts. The chain joins TRBV6-5 to TRBJ2-2; 8 bases agree with TRBD2. With V trimmed by 7 bases and J by 2 bases, 6 bases remained unmatched. Germline CDR1 reads MNHEY; CDR2 reads SVGAGI. The CDR3 consists of 15 residues. CDR3 protein: CASMGLVGNTGELFF. CDR3 bases: TGTGCCAGCATGGGACTAGTGGGAAACACCGGGGAGCTGTTTTTT.

This clone has just a few counts. The rearrangement links TRBV28 to TRBJ1-1, with 7 bases aligning to TRBD1. The CDR3 totals 16 residues. Germline loops: CDR1 MDHEN, CDR2 SYDVKM. The V and J ends lost 6 bases and 4 bases, in that order; junction bases with no gene match: 14. CDR3 protein: CASSPPTGVGSTEAFF. The CDR3 DNA reads TGTGCCAGCAGCCCCCCCACAGGGGTTGGGAGCACTGAAGCTTTCTTT. Combining the CDR3 with reference TRBV28 and TRBJ1-1 gives the whole variable domain DVKVTQSSRYLVKRTGEKVFLECVQDMDHENMFWYRQDPGLGLRLIYFSYDVKMKEKGDIPEGYSVSREKKERFSLILESASTNQTSMYLCASSPPTGVGSTEAFFGQGTRLTVV.

This chain connects TRBV4-2 to TRBJ1-6; unclear D gene. The V gene's germline CDR1 is LGHNA and CDR2 YNFKEQ. CDR3 length: 15 amino acids. Trimming removed 0 bases at V and 8 bases at J, with 11 bases between. CDR3 residues: CASSQDGHGDSPLHF. CDR3 nucleotides: TGTGCCAGCAGCCAAGATGGGCACGGTGATTCACCCCTCCACTTT.

This clone has a single count. The chain uses TRBV7-3 and TRBJ2-1; 11 nucleotides line up with TRBD2. The CDR3 is 16 amino acids. J lost 3 bases, V lost 4 bases, and 5 bases had no gene match. The germline CDR1 and CDR2 sequences are SGHTA and FQGTGA. CDR3 amino acids: CASSWLAGGLYNEQFF. The CDR3 DNA reads as TGTGCCAGCAGCTGGCTAGCGGGAGGCCTCTACAATGAGCAGTTCTTC.

CDR3 sequence (DNA): TGTGCCAGCCCCTTTACAGGGCATTTCTACAATGAGCAGTTCTTC. As protein: CASPFTGHFYNEQFF. The chain carries TRBV4-2 and TRBJ2-1; maybe TRBD1 (6 bases). Germline-derived CDR1 and CDR2 are LGHNA and YNFKEQ. The CDR3 runs to 15 residues. The V end lost 8 bases, the J end lost 3 bases, and 17 bases lay between the germline ends.

This chain links TRBV19 with TRBJ2-1; D perhaps matches TRBD2 (6 bases). The germline CDR1 and CDR2 sequences are LNHDA and SQIVND (reference sequence). CDR3 length equals 16 residues. V shed 8 bases and J shed 0 bases, with 17 bases lying between them. CDR3 DNA sequence: TGTGCCAGTTCCCTTTTCGGGAGCAGCTCCTACAATGAGCAGTTCTTC. The encoded protein is CASSLFGSSSYNEQFF.